The following is a T cell receptor beta chain sequence with its context. As yet, its antigen is unknown. This specimen comes from a study of T cells expressing NK-cell markers. Study as a whole: Seven of the eight sequenced donors were classified as HCMV-seropositive, and one was classified as seronegative.

Study-wide results and caveats: HCMV specificity of expanded NKG2C+ T cell clones remained unclear. Among several donors, these clonotypes also ranked first in the CD3+CD56-NKG2C+ fraction. Dominant NKG2C+ clonotypes in about six donors made up roughly 1.0-7.0% of CD8+ T cells.

Germline CDR1 reads WSHSY; CDR2 reads SAAADI. The length of the CDR3 is 14 residues. TCRdb processed the 5' RACE reads again and assigns one entry to each CDR3 protein, with no DNA. Its clone listing holds about half a million distinct CDR3 sequences. The chain couples TRBV10-2 to TRBJ2-3; TCRdb reports TRBD1, a call that lacks DNA to check it against. The clonotype comes from a woman between 50 and 59 years old in good health. Material: blood T cells: a sorted CD56 or NKG2C T cell subset, CD4+ or CD8+ T cells, or bulk PBMC T cells (not recorded which). CDR3 sequence reads: CASNPTGWTDTQYF.